The rows below give T cell receptor beta chains drawn from one sample of a study of blood T cell repertoires in COVID-19. Libraries were prepared by immunoSEQ multiplex PCR; TCRdb keeps only in-frame clonotypes and omits some of them. The repertoire holds a few hundred thousand clones, with more than 70% as singletons. The sequenced sample was peripheral blood. The receptors were sampled from a woman aged 60-75 years with COVID-19, enrolled during active disease. Each CDR3 is given with its conserved first and last residue. A D gene is named only where the DNA matches it firmly.

V	J	D	CDR3
TRBV4-1	TRBJ1-3	.	CASTLRAQGTTSGNTIYF
TRBV7-8	TRBJ2-7	TRBD2	CASSNRTSGDYEQYF
TRBV6-1	TRBJ1-1	TRBD1	CASSEVDRASEAFF
TRBV6-5	TRBJ2-3	TRBD2	CASSSSGGAVDTQYF
TRBV27	TRBJ1-2	TRBD1	CASSTGTGSYGYTF
TRBV6-5	TRBJ2-1	TRBD1	CASSFGTALNEQFF
TRBV30	TRBJ2-5	TRBD1	CASGQGRGETQYF
TRBV5-5	TRBJ1-5	.	CASSLLSGGNQPQHF
TRBV11-2	TRBJ2-7	.	CASSRGVYEQYF
TRBV5-1	TRBJ1-1	.	CASSLQGKNTEAFF
TRBV7-3	TRBJ2-5	TRBD2	CASSRSGGLGETQYF
TRBV27	TRBJ2-1	TRBD1	CASTSDRGPYNEQFF
TRBV6-5	TRBJ1-2	.	CASSPREGYYGYTF
TRBV13	TRBJ2-1	TRBD2	CASSPKSGGNEQFF
TRBV28	TRBJ1-2	TRBD1	CATRQGTPGGYTF
TRBV19	TRBJ2-5	.	CASSMGASWASRETQYF
TRBV4-1	TRBJ1-4	TRBD1	CASSQGQGAGNEKLFF
TRBV7-9	TRBJ1-2	TRBD1	CASSAGQEGYTF
TRBV6-6	TRBJ1-1	TRBD1	CASSPHQDREKAFF
TRBV25-1	TRBJ1-1	.	CASSGTENTEAFF
TRBV9	TRBJ2-7	TRBD2	CASSKTSGGVREQYF
TRBV3-1/TRBV3-2	TRBJ1-2	.	CASSHRVPYGYTF
TRBV3-1/TRBV3-2	TRBJ1-1	TRBD1	CASSQGTGSSGSAFF
TRBV5-4	TRBJ2-3	.	CASSFWTGTDTQYF
TRBV28	TRBJ1-5	TRBD1	CASRPQGQPQHF